This is a list of T cell receptor beta chains from one sample in a study of Graves' ophthalmopathy and Graves' hyperthyroidism. One entry per CDR3 protein results from TCRdb running MiXCR on the multiplex PCR reads. Counted here are about 550,000 distinct CDR3 sequences, about 35% occurring once; the ten biggest clones make up around 4%. Material for sequencing was peripheral blood or thyroid tissue (not recorded which). The receptors derive from an adult man with Graves' hyperthyroidism. Each CDR3 is given without its conserved first and last residue. The order of the fields is CDR3 length, J gene, V gene, clone size, CDR3 protein. Clone size is given for some rows only: seen once, a few or many times, or a class if the clone is expanded.

CDR3 length: 14
J gene: TRBJ2-7
V gene: TRBV20-1
clone size: few
CDR3 protein: SASGLAGLEPYEQY

CDR3 length: 12
J gene: TRBJ2-5
V gene: TRBV12-3/TRBV12-4
clone size: .
CDR3 protein: ASSPWDKSGTQY

CDR3 length: 14
J gene: TRBJ2-2
V gene: TRBV12-3/TRBV12-4
clone size: few
CDR3 protein: ASSLMSGVNTGELF

CDR3 length: 14
J gene: TRBJ2-2
V gene: TRBV7-3
clone size: once
CDR3 protein: ASSVGAGVGTGELF

CDR3 length: 11
J gene: TRBJ2-7
V gene: TRBV7-9
clone size: many
CDR3 protein: ASSLGGTAEQY

CDR3 length: 11
J gene: TRBJ1-1
V gene: TRBV7-3
clone size: .
CDR3 protein: ASSQGRSAEAF

CDR3 length: 12
J gene: TRBJ2-3
V gene: TRBV10-1
clone size: .
CDR3 protein: ASSRDALLDTQY

CDR3 length: 14
J gene: TRBJ2-3
V gene: TRBV2
clone size: .
CDR3 protein: ASWGQGEERADTQY

CDR3 length: 12
J gene: TRBJ2-3
V gene: TRBV5-4
clone size: .
CDR3 protein: DSSMDRMGDTQY

CDR3 length: 12
J gene: TRBJ1-1
V gene: TRBV5-6
clone size: many
CDR3 protein: ASSAPPGGTEAF

CDR3 length: 16
J gene: TRBJ1-2
V gene: TRBV12-3/TRBV12-4
clone size: .
CDR3 protein: ASTLYIPGPRRAYGYT

CDR3 length: 13
J gene: TRBJ2-7
V gene: TRBV30
clone size: few
CDR3 protein: AWSRTDRARYEQY

CDR3 length: 12
J gene: TRBJ1-3
V gene: TRBV29-1
clone size: once
CDR3 protein: SGGDRDVGNTIY

CDR3 length: 11
J gene: TRBJ1-1
V gene: TRBV7-3
clone size: many
CDR3 protein: ASSPDRGAEAF

CDR3 length: 12
J gene: TRBJ1-1
V gene: TRBV7-8
clone size: many
CDR3 protein: ASSLGHVNTEAF

CDR3 length: 13
J gene: TRBJ2-5
V gene: TRBV7-2
clone size: .
CDR3 protein: ASSPIETGRETQY

CDR3 length: 11
J gene: TRBJ1-3
V gene: TRBV28
clone size: .
CDR3 protein: ASSLSSRNTIY

CDR3 length: 13
J gene: TRBJ2-7
V gene: TRBV18
clone size: .
CDR3 protein: ASSPPWDYTYEQY

CDR3 length: 13
J gene: TRBJ2-3
V gene: TRBV7-8
clone size: few
CDR3 protein: ASSAGLANTDTQY

CDR3 length: 13
J gene: TRBJ1-1
V gene: TRBV9
clone size: many
CDR3 protein: ASSVGKSGQHEAF

CDR3 length: 14
J gene: TRBJ2-7
V gene: TRBV29-1
clone size: .
CDR3 protein: SVVRTSGTGSYEQY

CDR3 length: 12
J gene: TRBJ1-5
V gene: TRBV5-6
clone size: many
CDR3 protein: ASSEGRRNQPQH

CDR3 length: 14
J gene: TRBJ2-5
V gene: TRBV20-1
clone size: many
CDR3 protein: SARGSDSLRLGTQY

CDR3 length: 8
J gene: TRBJ2-2
V gene: TRBV29-1
clone size: .
CDR3 protein: SVVSGGLF

CDR3 length: 14
J gene: .
V gene: TRBV7-9
clone size: .
CDR3 protein: ASSLGVWTSGNEQF

CDR3 length: 15
J gene: TRBJ1-2
V gene: TRBV6-1
clone size: .
CDR3 protein: ASSEGAGATANYGYT

CDR3 length: 7
J gene: TRBJ2-6
V gene: TRBV6-6
clone size: .
CDR3 protein: ASSSLLT

CDR3 length: 11
J gene: TRBJ1-2
V gene: TRBV10-3
clone size: .
CDR3 protein: AISDRGETGNT

CDR3 length: 10
J gene: TRBJ1-1
V gene: TRBV25-1
clone size: .
CDR3 protein: ASSAGTMRAF

CDR3 length: 10
J gene: TRBJ1-1
V gene: TRBV29-1
clone size: .
CDR3 protein: SALTGGTEAF

CDR3 length: 11
J gene: TRBJ2-7
V gene: TRBV7-2
clone size: many
CDR3 protein: ASSLRTNYEQY

CDR3 length: 13
J gene: TRBJ1-6
V gene: TRBV9
clone size: .
CDR3 protein: ASSPRTGFRSPLH

CDR3 length: 12
J gene: TRBJ2-7
V gene: TRBV5-5
clone size: few
CDR3 protein: ASQPVTNLHEQY

CDR3 length: 11
J gene: TRBJ2-5
V gene: TRBV29-1
clone size: .
CDR3 protein: SVDGQLTETQY

CDR3 length: 13
J gene: TRBJ1-6
V gene: TRBV12-3/TRBV12-4
clone size: many
CDR3 protein: ASRQGGTQYSPLH

CDR3 length: 8
J gene: TRBJ1-1
V gene: TRBV6-1
clone size: .
CDR3 protein: ASTGSEAF

CDR3 length: 8
J gene: TRBJ2-5
V gene: TRBV7-2
clone size: .
CDR3 protein: ASTRETQY

CDR3 length: 12
J gene: TRBJ2-5
V gene: TRBV29-1
clone size: .
CDR3 protein: SHLAGGQQETQY

CDR3 length: 12
J gene: TRBJ2-5
V gene: TRBV19
clone size: many
CDR3 protein: ASSREGRQETQY

CDR3 length: 12
J gene: TRBJ2-7
V gene: TRBV6-6
clone size: many
CDR3 protein: ASSPLIAGGEQY

CDR3 length: 12
J gene: TRBJ2-5
V gene: TRBV20-1
clone size: many
CDR3 protein: SASRTGLGETQY

CDR3 length: 13
J gene: TRBJ2-2
V gene: TRBV5-1
clone size: many
CDR3 protein: ASSLWGSNTGELF

CDR3 length: 13
J gene: TRBJ1-2
V gene: TRBV10-1
clone size: many
CDR3 protein: ASSLDTSTNYGYT

CDR3 length: 13
J gene: TRBJ2-5
V gene: TRBV28
clone size: few
CDR3 protein: ASSSKGQGEETQY

CDR3 length: 11
J gene: TRBJ2-5
V gene: TRBV12-3/TRBV12-4
clone size: many
CDR3 protein: ASSLRGRETQY

CDR3 length: 12
J gene: TRBJ1-1
V gene: TRBV29-1
clone size: .
CDR3 protein: SVEGADSYNEQF

CDR3 length: 12
J gene: TRBJ2-3
V gene: TRBV24-1
clone size: few
CDR3 protein: ATSEPGPTDTQY

CDR3 length: 12
J gene: TRBJ2-5
V gene: TRBV20-1
clone size: many
CDR3 protein: SLPVGGYQETQY

CDR3 length: 12
J gene: TRBJ2-7
V gene: TRBV6-1
clone size: few
CDR3 protein: ASSEVTGSYEQY

CDR3 length: 12
J gene: TRBJ1-2
V gene: TRBV10-3
clone size: .
CDR3 protein: AISPLQGYYGYT